One sample yielded the 32 T cell receptor beta chains listed below, sequenced in a study of T cells in Graves' hyperthyroidism and ophthalmopathy. RNA transcripts gave rise to amplified TCR beta CDR3 regions. HTBI primers were employed in a first-round RT-PCR of the TCR CDR3. MiXCR was run by TCRdb on the multiplex PCR reads, yielding one entry per CDR3 protein. The sample shows about 300,000 distinct CDR3 sequences, roughly 19% of them seen only once. The sample consisted of blood. The receptors were sampled from a man over 45 with Graves' ophthalmopathy.

This clonotype was picked up a small number of times. The chain joins TRBV5-4 to TRBJ2-3, with D possibly matching TRBD2 (5 bases). Germline V gene sequence: CDR1 SGHNT, CDR2 YYREEE (reference sequence). V was pared by 4 bases and J by 6 bases, with 18 bases between. The CDR3 totals 15 residues. CDR3 coding DNA: TGTGCCAGCAGCGCGAGGGTTGGCCCCGAGGATACGCAGTATTTT. Its protein product is CASSARVGPEDTQYF. Full variable domain (rest looked up from reference TRBV5-4 and TRBJ2-3): ETGVTQSPTHLIKTRGQQVTLRCSSQSGHNTVSWYQQALGQGPQFIFQYYREEENGRGNFPPRFSGLQFPNYSSELNVNALELDDSALYLCASSARVGPEDTQYFGPGTRLTVL.

The rearrangement joins TRBV6-2 or TRBV6-3 to TRBJ2-2, with 8 nucleotides matching TRBD2. V shed 5 bases and J 4 bases; nucleotides not matched to a gene: 9. Germline values: CDR1 MNHEY, CDR2 SVGEGT. This CDR3 spans 16 amino acids. In nucleotides, the CDR3 is TGTGCCAGCAGTCGGATGACGAGCGGGGGCACCGGGGAGCTGTTTTTT. Amino acid sequence: CASSRMTSGGTGELFF.

This sequence joins TRBV7-3 and TRBJ2-2, with 7 bases lining up with TRBD2. V lost 11 bases to trimming and J lost 6 bases; unmatched junction nucleotides: 12. Germline V gene sequence: CDR1 SGHTA, CDR2 FQGTGA. This CDR3 is 14 amino acids long. The CDR3 spells CAHPLRELAGELFF. The CDR3 nucleotides are TGTGCCCATCCCCTGCGGGAGCTGGCCGGGGAGCTGTTTTTT.

This clonotype was counted ten times or more. J is TRBJ2-5 and V is TRBV13; D may correspond to TRBD1 or TRBD2 (5 bases each). This CDR3 is built from 15 residues. Looked up from germline, CDR1 is PRHDT and CDR2 is FYEKMQ (reference sequence). The V end lost 1 base, the J end lost 4 bases, and 13 bases lay between the germline ends. The CDR3, as DNA: TGTGCCAGCAGCTTAGACAGTGGTGGGGGAGAGACCCAGTACTTC. It codes for CASSLDSGGGETQYF.

This clonotype came up many times. This sequence joins TRBV20-1 and TRBJ2-1, with D unclear. The V and J ends lost 0 bases and 0 bases respectively, with 15 bases between them. From germline, CDR1 is DFQATT and CDR2 SNEGSKA (reference sequence). This CDR3 has 17 amino acids. CDR3 DNA: TGCAGTGCTAGAGATCCTCGAGCGCGGAGCTCCTACAATGAGCAGTTCTTC. Amino acids: CSARDPRARSSYNEQFF.

This clonotype was observed many times. The chain carries TRBV3-1 and TRBJ1-1; TRBD1 might be the D (5 bases). The CDR3 runs to 11 residues. CDR1 LGHDT and CDR2 YNNKEL come from the germline V gene (reference sequence). Trimming removed 4 bases from V and 9 bases from J, with 9 bases in between. The CDR3 region has the DNA TGTGCCAGCAGCCGCGGGGCCAAAGCTTTCTTT. This gives the protein CASSRGAKAFF.

Only one count was recorded for this clonotype. The gene calls are TRBV19 and TRBJ2-7, with TRBD2 matching over 11 bases. The CDR3 has 15 amino acids. With V trimmed by 1 base and J by 4 bases, 3 bases remained unmatched. Germline loops: CDR1 LNHDA, CDR2 SQIVND (reference sequence). DNA of the CDR3: TGTGCCAGTAGTATAGCGGGACTAGCGGTGTACGAGCAGTACTTC. Protein: CASSIAGLAVYEQYF.

V and J are TRBV9 and TRBJ2-1, with 7 nucleotides matching TRBD2. The germline CDR1 and CDR2 sequences are SGDLS and YYNGEE. V shed 4 bases and J 6 bases; nucleotides not matched to a gene: 13. The CDR3 totals 16 residues. The CDR3 loop is CASSPPPGGRGNEQFF. Written as DNA, the CDR3 is TGTGCCAGCAGCCCACCCCCGGGCGGGAGAGGCAATGAGCAGTTCTTC. The whole variable domain, remainder taken from reference TRBV9 and TRBJ2-1, is DSGVTQTPKHLITATGQRVTLRCSPRSGDLSVYWYQQSLDQGLQFLIQYYNGEERAKGNILERFSAQQFPDLHSELNLSSLELGDSALYFCASSPPPGGRGNEQFFGPGTRLTVL.

This clonotype was seen more than once but under ten times. The chain carries TRBV5-1 and TRBJ1-1, with 7 bases identical to TRBD1. Germline lookup yields CDR1 SGHRS and CDR2 YFSETQ. V gave up 4 bases and J gave up 1 base; unmatched junction bases: 7. The CDR3 sequence is 15 residues long. The CDR3 DNA follows: TGCGCCAGCAGCGCTGGACAGGCCGGGAACACTGAAGCTTTCTTT. Translation gives CASSAGQAGNTEAFF.

The V gene is TRBV9, the J gene TRBJ2-7, with D perhaps matching TRBD2 (5 bases). CDR1 and CDR2 from the germline V gene are SGDLS and YYNGEE. Deletions cut 0 bases from V and 3 bases from J, with 10 bases between. The CDR3 runs to 14 residues. The CDR3 reads CASSVGDGVYEQYF. The CDR3 DNA reads as TGTGCCAGCAGCGTAGGTGACGGGGTCTACGAGCAGTACTTC. The whole variable domain, filled in from reference TRBV9 and TRBJ2-7, reads DSGVTQTPKHLITATGQRVTLRCSPRSGDLSVYWYQQSLDQGLQFLIQYYNGEERAKGNILERFSAQQFPDLHSELNLSSLELGDSALYFCASSVGDGVYEQYFGPGTRLTVT.

The chain has TRBV10-3 and TRBJ2-7, with 7 bases fitting TRBD2. In germline, CDR1 is ENHRY, CDR2 SYGVKD. This CDR3 comprises 13 residues. V lost 8 bases and J lost 7; bases outside the gene matches: 11. This CDR3 reads CAIAGAGAGEQYF. CDR3 bases: TGTGCCATCGCCGGTGCGGGAGCGGGGGAGCAGTACTTC.

The V and J genes are TRBV12-5 and TRBJ2-1; TRBD2 matches at 8 bases. The CDR3 contains 14 residues. V was clipped by 7 bases and J by 7 bases; unmatched bases: 9. The germline CDR1 and CDR2 sequences are LGHNT and FRNRAP. CDR3 in DNA: TGTGCTAGTGCCCTCGGGAGGGCGCGAAATGAGCAGTTCTTC. Residues: CASALGRARNEQFF.

The chain links TRBV9 to TRBJ2-7; TRBD1 or TRBD2 may be the D gene (6 bases each). The ends were cut back, 6 bases at V and 6 bases at J, with 16 bases in the middle. Per the germline V gene, CDR1 is SGDLS and CDR2 is YYNGEE. This CDR3 comprises 13 residues. CDR3 sequence (DNA): TGTGCCAGCAACAGAGACGGGGGCCGCGAGCAGTACTTC. This codes for CASNRDGGREQYF.

Remarks on this clonotype: At one of its ends the junction is not consistent with the germline gene, which may arise from a read error. The rearrangement uses TRBV20-1 and TRBJ1-2, with D perhaps TRBD1 (6 bases). The CDR3 contains 13 residues. Germline V gene data show CDR1 as DFQATT and CDR2 as SNEGSKA (reference sequence). In DNA, the CDR3 is TGCAGTGCTTCTGAGGCGAGGGGGTATGACTACACCTTC. Amino acids: CSASEARGYDYTF.

This chain joins TRBV28 and TRBJ2-7; the match to TRBD2 covers 10 bases. V trimming: 4 bases; J trimming: 2 bases; junction bases outside the gene matches: 5. Germline V lookup: CDR1 MDHEN, CDR2 SYDVKM. The CDR3 covers 15 residues. Here the CDR3 DNA reads TGTGCCAGCAGTTCCACTAGCGGGGCAACCTACGAGCAGTACTTC. It specifies CASSSTSGATYEQYF.

This clonotype appeared a few times. The chain recombines TRBV24-1 with TRBJ2-3, with D perhaps matching TRBD1 (5 bases). The CDR3 has 14 amino acids. CDR1 KGHDR and CDR2 SFDVKD come from the germline V gene. Trimming stripped 1 base from V and 13 bases from J, with 17 bases between. This CDR3 reads CATSDFRDPGLEYF. CDR3 DNA sequence: TGTGCCACCAGTGATTTCAGGGATCCGGGCTTGGAGTATTTT.

The rearrangement links TRBV20-1 to TRBJ1-6; D is possibly TRBD1 (6 bases). Germline V gene data show CDR1 as DFQATT and CDR2 as SNEGSKA (reference sequence). V dropped 1 base and J dropped 1 base, with 11 bases sitting between them. The CDR3 sequence is 16 residues long. The CDR3 DNA reads TGCAGTGCTAGAGCGGGGAGGGGGTCCTATAATTCACCCCTCCACTTT. This encodes CSARAGRGSYNSPLHF.

There are a few counts of this clonotype. The rearrangement joins TRBV20-1 to TRBJ1-5; TRBD1 aligns across 9 bases. V lost 6 bases to trimming and J lost 5 bases; unmatched junction nucleotides: 5. CDR1 and CDR2 (germline): DFQATT, SNEGSKA (reference sequence). This CDR3 is 13 amino acids long. In DNA, the CDR3 is TGCAGTGCAGGGACAGGGAACGATCAGCCCCAGCATTTT. Translated: CSAGTGNDQPQHF.

This clonotype was observed a few times. The chain employs TRBV20-1 and TRBJ1-3; D gene unclear. CDR1 and CDR2 from the germline V gene are DFQATT and SNEGSKA (reference sequence). This CDR3 spans 14 amino acids. Trimming took off 5 bases at V and 0 bases at J, with 11 bases between the two ends. The CDR3 protein is CSAPVLNSGNTIYF. CDR3 nucleotides: TGCAGTGCTCCAGTTCTAAACTCTGGAAACACCATATATTTT.

This clonotype was picked up many times. The chain couples TRBV15 to TRBJ2-5; 10 bases agree with TRBD2. With V trimmed by 4 bases and J by 5 bases, 10 bases remained unmatched. CDR3 length: 16 amino acids. Per the germline V gene, CDR1 is LNHNV and CDR2 is YYDKDF (reference sequence). CDR3 DNA: TGTGCCACCAGCATTAGACCTAGCGGGAGTGGGGAGACCCAGTACTTC. Its translation: CATSIRPSGSGETQYF.

At least ten counts were recorded for this clonotype. Written as DNA, the CDR3 is TGCGCCAGCACGATAACCGGCTCTGGGGCCAACGTCCTGACTTTC. The encoded protein is CASTITGSGANVLTF. The chain has TRBV5-1 and TRBJ2-6; unclear D gene. V gave up 6 bases and J gave up 0 bases, with 10 bases separating them. Germline loops: CDR1 SGHRS, CDR2 YFSETQ. The CDR3 extends over 15 amino acids.

A single count supports this clonotype. This rearrangement joins TRBV15 to TRBJ2-5; D possibly corresponds to TRBD2 (7 bases). The CDR3 is 15 residues long. Germline assignment: CDR1 LNHNV and CDR2 YYDKDF (reference sequence). The V gene lost 0 bases and the J gene lost 1 base, with 9 bases spanning the gap. Here the CDR3 reads CATSRDRGGQETQYF. The CDR3 DNA follows: TGTGCCACCAGCAGAGATAGGGGGGGCCAAGAGACCCAGTACTTC.

This clonotype showed up just a few times. The V gene is TRBV5-1, the J gene TRBJ2-3; TRBD2 aligns across 10 bases. The V and J ends lost 4 bases and 6 bases, in that order; junction bases with no gene match: 14. Germline V CDR1 and CDR2: SGHRS, YFSETQ. CDR3 length: 17 amino acids. The CDR3 nucleotides are TGCGCCAGCAGCACCGGACTAGCGGAAACCCGCGGGGATACGCAGTATTTT. This sequence encodes CASSTGLAETRGDTQYF. The complete variable domain, with remaining parts taken from reference TRBV5-1 and TRBJ2-3, reads KAGVTQTPRYLIKTRGQQVTLSCSPISGHRSVSWYQQTPGQGLQFLFEYFSETQRNKGNFPGRFSGRQFSNSRSEMNVSTLELGDSALYLCASSTGLAETRGDTQYFGPGTRLTVL.

This clonotype was found many times. V usage is TRBV7-9 and J usage is TRBJ1-2; D possibly corresponds to TRBD1 (5 bases). The V end was cut by 5 bases, the J end by 4 bases, with 14 bases between. CDR3 length: 14 residues. Germline values: CDR1 SEHNR, CDR2 FQNEAQ (reference sequence). CDR3 nucleotide sequence: TGTGCCAGCAGCCGAAGCGGGGGAACCTATGGCTACACCTTC. It is translated as CASSRSGGTYGYTF. Based on the CDR3 plus reference TRBV7-9 and TRBJ1-2, the full variable domain is DTGVSQNPRHKITKRGQNVTFRCDPISEHNRLYWYRQTLGQGPEFLTYFQNEAQLEKSRLLSDRFSAERPKGSFSTLEIQRTEQGDSAMYLCASSRSGGTYGYTFGSGTRLTVV.

This clonotype has a handful of counts. The rearrangement uses TRBV3-1 and TRBJ2-5; a possible D gene is TRBD1 (5 bases). Per the germline V gene, CDR1 is LGHDT and CDR2 is YNNKEL (reference sequence). The V end lost 4 bases, the J end lost 14 bases, and 11 bases lay between the germline ends. This CDR3 is 10 amino acids long. Written as DNA, the CDR3 is TGTGCCAGCAGCCGTGACAGCGTCTACTTC. This gives the protein CASSRDSVYF.

This sequence joins TRBV6-1 and TRBJ2-7; D might be TRBD1 or TRBD2, each matching 5 bases. The CDR3 extends over 14 amino acids. Germline assignment: CDR1 MNHNS and CDR2 SASEGT. Trimming pared 5 bases from V and 2 bases from J, leaving 13 bases between. CDR3 nucleotide sequence: TGTGCCAGCAGTTACTCACCGGGACCCTACGAGCAGTACTTC. It translates to CASSYSPGPYEQYF.

A remark on this clonotype: This may arise from a read error, as a much more abundant clone is one base away. This rearrangement joins TRBV28 to TRBJ2-7; tentatively, D is TRBD2 (5 bases). There are 15 residues in the CDR3. Germline assignment: CDR1 MDHEN and CDR2 SYDVKM. Trimming took off 3 bases at V and 2 bases at J, with 14 bases between the two ends. CDR3 bases: TGTGCCAGCAGTTTTCGGACTCAAGGGCCCTACGAGCAGTACTTC. This encodes CASSFRTQGPYEQYF.

The table lists this clonotype with a few counts. CDR3 region: CASGGLAGDNEQFF. Written as DNA, the CDR3 is TGTGCCAGCGGCGGACTAGCGGGAGACAATGAGCAGTTCTTC. The chain recombines TRBV27 with TRBJ2-1, with TRBD2 matching 13 bases. Per germline, CDR1 MNHEY and CDR2 SMNVEV (reference sequence). The CDR3 length is 14 residues. V shed 8 bases, J shed 5 bases, and the junction held 3 bases outside the gene matches.

The CDR3 DNA reads as TGTGCCAGCAGCCCCACAGGGGGCTGGAACACCGGGGAGCTGTTTTTT. Translating it yields CASSPTGGWNTGELFF. V gene TRBV7-9 combines with J gene TRBJ2-2; 9 bases fit TRBD1. The ends lost 5 bases at V and 1 base at J; junction bases unmatched: 5. The CDR3 loop spans 16 amino acids. Germline V gene sequence: CDR1 SEHNR, CDR2 FQNEAQ (reference sequence).

This sequence joins TRBV18 and TRBJ2-3, with 14 nucleotides matching TRBD2. Germline CDR1 KGHSH, CDR2 LQKENI. V gave up 2 bases and J gave up 5 bases; unmatched junction bases: 6. This CDR3 has 17 amino acids. The CDR3 DNA reads TGTGCCAGCTCACCAATAGGGACTAGCGGGGGAATAGATACGCAGTATTTT. This encodes CASSPIGTSGGIDTQYF.

This sequence joins TRBV6-1 and TRBJ2-5, with 8 bases fitting TRBD1. In germline, CDR1 is MNHNS, CDR2 SASEGT. J was trimmed by 4 bases and V by 6 bases; bases with no gene match: 4. This CDR3 comprises 13 residues. The CDR3 DNA is TGTGCCAGCAGCGGGACAGGAACAGAGACCCAGTACTTC. Its translation is CASSGTGTETQYF.

V usage is TRBV5-6 and J usage is TRBJ2-7; no definite D call. Germline V CDR1 and CDR2: SGHDT, YYEEEE. Between the trimmed V and J ends, which lost 0 bases and 0 bases, there was a span of 7 bases. The CDR3 runs to 14 residues. CDR3 residues: CASSLGAVSYEQYF. CDR3 nucleotide sequence: TGTGCCAGCAGCTTGGGGGCAGTCTCCTACGAGCAGTACTTC.